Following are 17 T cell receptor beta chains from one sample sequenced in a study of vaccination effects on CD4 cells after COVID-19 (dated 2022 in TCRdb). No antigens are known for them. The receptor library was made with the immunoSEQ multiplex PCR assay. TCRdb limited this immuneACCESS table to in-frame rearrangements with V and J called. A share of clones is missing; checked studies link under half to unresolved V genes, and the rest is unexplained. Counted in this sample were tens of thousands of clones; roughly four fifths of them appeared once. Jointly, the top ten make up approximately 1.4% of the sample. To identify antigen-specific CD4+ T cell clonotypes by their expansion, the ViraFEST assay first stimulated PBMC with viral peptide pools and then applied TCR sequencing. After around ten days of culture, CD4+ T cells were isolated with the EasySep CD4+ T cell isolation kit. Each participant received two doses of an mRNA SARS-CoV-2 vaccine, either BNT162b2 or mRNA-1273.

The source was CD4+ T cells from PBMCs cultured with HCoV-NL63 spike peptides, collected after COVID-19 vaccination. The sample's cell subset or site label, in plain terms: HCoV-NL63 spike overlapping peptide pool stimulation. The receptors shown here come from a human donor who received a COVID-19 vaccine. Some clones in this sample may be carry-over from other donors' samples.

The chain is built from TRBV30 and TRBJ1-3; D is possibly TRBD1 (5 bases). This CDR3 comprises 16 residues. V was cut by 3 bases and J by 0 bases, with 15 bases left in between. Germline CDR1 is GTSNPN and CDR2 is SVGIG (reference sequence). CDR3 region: CAWRPGRVSSGNTIYF. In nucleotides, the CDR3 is TGTGCCTGGAGGCCTGGCAGGGTGAGCTCTGGAAACACCATATATTTT.

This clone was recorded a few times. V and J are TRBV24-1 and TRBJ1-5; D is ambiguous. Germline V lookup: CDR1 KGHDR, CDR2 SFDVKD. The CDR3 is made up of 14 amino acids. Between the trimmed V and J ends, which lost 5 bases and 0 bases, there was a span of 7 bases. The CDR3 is CATSGAYSNQPQHF. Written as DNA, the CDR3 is TGTGCCACCAGTGGGGCTTATAGCAATCAGCCCCAGCATTTT.

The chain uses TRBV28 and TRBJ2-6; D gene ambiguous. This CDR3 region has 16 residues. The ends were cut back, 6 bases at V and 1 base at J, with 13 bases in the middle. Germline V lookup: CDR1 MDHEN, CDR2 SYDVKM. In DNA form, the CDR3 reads TGTGCCAGCAGGGGGATTAAAGGGTCTGGGGCCAACGTCCTGACTTTC. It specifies CASRGIKGSGANVLTF.

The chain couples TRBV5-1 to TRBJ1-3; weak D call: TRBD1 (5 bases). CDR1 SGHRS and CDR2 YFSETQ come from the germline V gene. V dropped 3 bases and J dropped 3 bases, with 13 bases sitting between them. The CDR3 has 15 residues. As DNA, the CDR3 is TGCGCCAGCAGCTCGGGGGACGCAATTGGAAACACCATATATTTT. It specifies CASSSGDAIGNTIYF. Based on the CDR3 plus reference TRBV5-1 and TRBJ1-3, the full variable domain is KAGVTQTPRYLIKTRGQQVTLSCSPISGHRSVSWYQQTPGQGLQFLFEYFSETQRNKGNFPGRFSGRQFSNSRSEMNVSTLELGDSALYLCASSSGDAIGNTIYFGEGSWLTVV.

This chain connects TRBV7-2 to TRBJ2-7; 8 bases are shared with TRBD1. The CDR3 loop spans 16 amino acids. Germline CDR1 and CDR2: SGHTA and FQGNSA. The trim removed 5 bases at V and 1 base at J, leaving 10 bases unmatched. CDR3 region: CASSPQDRVASYEQYV. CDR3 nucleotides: TGTGCCAGCAGCCCCCAGGACAGGGTCGCTTCCTACGAGCAGTACGTC.

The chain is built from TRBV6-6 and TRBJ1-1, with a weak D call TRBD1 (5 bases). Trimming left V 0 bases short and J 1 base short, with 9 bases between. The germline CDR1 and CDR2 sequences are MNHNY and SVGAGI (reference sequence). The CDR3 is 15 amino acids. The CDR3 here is CASSYSRGGNTEAFF. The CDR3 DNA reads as TGTGCCAGCAGTTACTCGAGGGGCGGGAACACTGAAGCTTTCTTT.

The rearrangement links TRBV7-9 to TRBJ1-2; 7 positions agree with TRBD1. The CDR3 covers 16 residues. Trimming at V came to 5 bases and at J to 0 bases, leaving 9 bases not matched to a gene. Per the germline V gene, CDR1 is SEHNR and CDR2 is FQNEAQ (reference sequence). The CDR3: CASSPVDRAANYGYTF. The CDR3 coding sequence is TGTGCCAGCAGCCCAGTTGACAGGGCCGCTAACTATGGCTACACCTTC.

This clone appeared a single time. CDR3 nucleotides: TGTGCCAGCAACCCCGCAGCGATCTCTGGAAACACCATATATTTT. It translates to CASNPAAISGNTIYF. J is TRBJ1-3 and V is TRBV7-8; no definite D call. Germline loops: CDR1 SGHVS, CDR2 FQNEAQ. The CDR3 spans 15 residues. V was cut by 7 bases and J by 0 bases, with 13 bases left in between. The complete variable domain, with remaining parts taken from reference TRBV7-8 and TRBJ1-3, reads GAGVSQSPRYKVAKRGQDVALRCDPISGHVSLFWYQQALGQGPEFLTYFQNEAQLDKSGLPSDRFFAERPEGSVSTLKIQRTQQEDSAVYLCASNPAAISGNTIYFGEGSWLTVV.

CDR3 protein: CASSWSGVNEQFF. DNA of the CDR3: TGCGCCAGCAGCTGGTCGGGGGTCAATGAGCAGTTCTTC. The chain links TRBV5-1 to TRBJ2-1, with D possibly being TRBD2 (6 bases). Trimming stripped 3 bases from V and 6 bases from J, with 10 bases between. CDR3 length: 13 amino acids. Germline assignment: CDR1 SGHRS and CDR2 YFSETQ.

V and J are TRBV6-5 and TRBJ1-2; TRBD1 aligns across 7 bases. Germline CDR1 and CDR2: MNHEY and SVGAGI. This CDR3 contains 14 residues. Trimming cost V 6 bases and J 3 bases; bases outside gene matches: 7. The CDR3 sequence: CASRQPTGHYGYTF. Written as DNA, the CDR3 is TGTGCCAGCAGGCAACCGACAGGGCACTATGGCTACACCTTC.

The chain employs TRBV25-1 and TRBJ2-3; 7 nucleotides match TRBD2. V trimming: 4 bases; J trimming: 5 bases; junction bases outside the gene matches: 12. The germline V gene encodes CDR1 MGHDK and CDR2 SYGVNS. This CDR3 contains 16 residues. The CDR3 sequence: CASSGTSGAFLDTQYF. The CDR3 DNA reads TGTGCCAGCAGTGGGACTAGTGGGGCCTTCTTAGATACGCAGTATTTT.

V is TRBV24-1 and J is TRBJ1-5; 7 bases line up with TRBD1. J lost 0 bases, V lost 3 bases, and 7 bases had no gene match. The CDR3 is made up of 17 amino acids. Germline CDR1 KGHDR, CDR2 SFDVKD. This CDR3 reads CATSDAKTGNSNQPQHF. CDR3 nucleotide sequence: TGTGCCACCAGTGATGCGAAGACAGGGAATAGCAATCAGCCCCAGCATTTT.

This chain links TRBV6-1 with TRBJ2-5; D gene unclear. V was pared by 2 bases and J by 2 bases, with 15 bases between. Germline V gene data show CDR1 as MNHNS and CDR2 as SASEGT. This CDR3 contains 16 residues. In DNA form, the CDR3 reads TGTGCCAGCAGTGAATTGTTCCTGGGTAGACAAGAGACCCAGTACTTC. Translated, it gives CASSELFLGRQETQYF.

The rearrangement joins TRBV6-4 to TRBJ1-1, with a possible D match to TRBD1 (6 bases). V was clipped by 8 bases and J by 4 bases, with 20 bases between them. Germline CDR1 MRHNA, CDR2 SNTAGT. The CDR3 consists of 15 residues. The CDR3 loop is CASVRGRGPGTEAFF. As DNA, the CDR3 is TGTGCCAGCGTCCGGGGGCGGGGCCCGGGCACTGAAGCTTTCTTT.

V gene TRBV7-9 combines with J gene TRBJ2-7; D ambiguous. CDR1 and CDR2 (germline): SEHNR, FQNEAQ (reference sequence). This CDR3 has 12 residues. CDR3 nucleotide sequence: TGTGCCAGCAGCTTGGACGGCTACGCGCAGTACGTC. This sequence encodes CASSLDGYAQYV.

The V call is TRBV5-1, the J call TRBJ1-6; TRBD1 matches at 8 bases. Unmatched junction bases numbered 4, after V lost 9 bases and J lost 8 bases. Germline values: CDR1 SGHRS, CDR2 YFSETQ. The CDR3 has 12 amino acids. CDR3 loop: CATGTGDSPLHF. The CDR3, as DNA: TGCGCCACTGGGACAGGAGATTCACCCCTCCACTTT.

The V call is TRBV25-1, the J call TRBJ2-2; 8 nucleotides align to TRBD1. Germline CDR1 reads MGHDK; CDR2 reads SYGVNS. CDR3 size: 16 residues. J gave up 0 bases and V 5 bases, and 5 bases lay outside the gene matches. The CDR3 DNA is TGTGCCAGCAGTTCCGGACAGGGAACGAACACCGGGGAGCTGTTTTTT. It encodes CASSSGQGTNTGELFF.